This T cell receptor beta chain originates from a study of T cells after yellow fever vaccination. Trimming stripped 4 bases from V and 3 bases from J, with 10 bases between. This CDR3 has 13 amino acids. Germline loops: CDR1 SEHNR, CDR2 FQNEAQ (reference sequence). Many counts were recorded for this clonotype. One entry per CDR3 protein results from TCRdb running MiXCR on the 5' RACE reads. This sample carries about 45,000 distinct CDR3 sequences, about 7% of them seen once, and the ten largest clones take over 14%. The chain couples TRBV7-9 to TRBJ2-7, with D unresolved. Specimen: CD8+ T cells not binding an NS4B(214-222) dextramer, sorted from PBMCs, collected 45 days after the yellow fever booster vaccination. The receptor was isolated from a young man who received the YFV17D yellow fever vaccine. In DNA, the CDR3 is TGTGCCAGCAGCTACCATTCCGGCTACGAGCAGTACTTC. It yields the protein CASSYHSGYEQYF.